This passage covers 24 T cell receptor beta chains from one sample sequenced in a study of brain metastases from non-small cell lung cancer. TCRdb's table, derived via immunoSEQ multiplex PCR, lists solely in-frame clones and lacks some. The table records roughly 2,000 clones, under 90% of them present only once. The sequenced material came from tumor-adjacent normal tissue. The receptors were gathered from a donor over 35 with non-small cell lung cancer.

As to this clone: At the DNA level, this CDR3 is encoded by other sequences in the same sample as well. The chain carries TRBV19 and TRBJ2-3; 10 bases agree with TRBD2. This CDR3 contains 16 residues. CDR1 LNHDA and CDR2 SQIVND come from the germline V gene (reference sequence). Trimming cost V 6 bases and J 0 bases; bases outside gene matches: 6. This CDR3 is CASSIGLAASTDTQYF. CDR3 bases: TGTGCCAGTAGCATCGGACTAGCGGCAAGCACAGATACGCAGTATTTT.

Worth noting for this clone: The same CDR3 can be traced to other DNA sequences in this sample. The rearrangement uses TRBV7-2 and TRBJ1-5; D is uncertain. Germline V CDR1 and CDR2: SGHTA, FQGNSA. The CDR3 totals 13 residues. Trimming left V 0 bases short and J 5 bases short, with 5 bases between. The CDR3 sequence is CASSLAPDQPQHF. CDR3 nucleotides: TGTGCCAGCAGCTTAGCCCCCGATCAGCCCCAGCATTTT.

For the CDR3, the DNA is TGTGCCTGGAGTACCGGGACAGGGGCCGGCGAGCAGTACTTC. Residues: CAWSTGTGAGEQYF. The rearrangement links TRBV30 to TRBJ2-7; TRBD1 aligns across 10 bases. Germline V gene data show CDR1 as GTSNPN and CDR2 as SVGIG (reference sequence). The CDR3 contains 14 residues. The J segment lost 6 bases and the V segment lost 2 bases, leaving 7 bases of the junction unmatched. The full variable domain, rest sourced from reference TRBV30 and TRBJ2-7, is SQTIHQWPATLVQPVGSPLSLECTVEGTSNPNLYWYRQAAGRGLQLLFYSVGIGQISSEVPQNLSASRPQDRQFILSSKKLLLSDSGFYLCAWSTGTGAGEQYFGPGTRLTVT.

V usage is TRBV7-8 and J usage is TRBJ1-3; possible D gene TRBD1, 6 bases. CDR1 is SGHVS, CDR2 FQNEAQ, per germline. This CDR3 has 13 amino acids. The ends were cut back, 5 bases at V and 4 bases at J, with 9 bases in the middle. In DNA form, the CDR3 reads TGTGCCAGCAGCCTGGACAGAGGAAACACCATATATTTT. Translated, it gives CASSLDRGNTIYF.

The rearrangement uses TRBV4-2 and TRBJ1-5; the D gene is possibly TRBD1 (5 bases). The CDR3 runs 13 residues. Deletions cut 3 bases from V and 4 bases from J, with 7 bases between. Looked up from germline, CDR1 is LGHNA and CDR2 is YNFKEQ. The CDR3 DNA is TGTGCCAGCAGCCAGGACATGAATCAGCCCCAGCATTTT. It is translated as CASSQDMNQPQHF.

This rearrangement joins TRBV5-6 to TRBJ2-5; D is unclear. Trimming pared 1 base from V and 3 bases from J, leaving 13 bases between. CDR3 length equals 15 residues. Germline V gives CDR1 SGHDT, CDR2 YYEEEE. The CDR3 sequence is CASSLSQQAKETQYF. In nucleotides, the CDR3 is TGTGCCAGCAGCTTGAGTCAGCAGGCTAAAGAGACCCAGTACTTC. The complete variable domain, with remaining parts taken from reference TRBV5-6 and TRBJ2-5, reads DAGVTQSPTHLIKTRGQQVTLRCSPKSGHDTVSWYQQALGQGPQFIFQYYEEEERQRGNFPDRFSGHQFPNYSSELNVNALLLGDSALYLCASSLSQQAKETQYFGPGTRLLVL.

On this clone itself: Other nucleotide sequences in the sample specify the same CDR3. The chain recombines TRBV5-6 with TRBJ2-7, with a possible D match to TRBD1 (5 bases). Germline V lookup: CDR1 SGHDT, CDR2 YYEEEE. The CDR3 has 13 residues. Between the trimmed V and J ends, which lost 1 base and 4 bases, there was a span of 9 bases. In DNA form, the CDR3 reads TGTGCCAGCAGCTTGCAAGGGGTTTACGAGCAGTACTTC. Protein sequence: CASSLQGVYEQYF.

The chain employs TRBV11-3 and TRBJ2-3; possibly TRBD2 for D (6 bases). There are 15 residues in the CDR3. V lost 5 bases and J 3 bases, leaving 15 bases between the germline ends. Germline-derived CDR1 and CDR2 are SGHNT and YENEEA. The CDR3 is CASSTGSGETDTQYF. CDR3 sequence (DNA): TGTGCCAGCAGCACGGGCTCGGGGGAAACAGATACGCAGTATTTT.

V usage is TRBV4-3 and J usage is TRBJ2-1; 7 bases line up with TRBD1. The CDR3 is made up of 15 amino acids. Per the germline V gene, CDR1 is LGHNA and CDR2 is YSLEER. Trimming removed 4 bases from V and 8 bases from J; junction bases left unmatched: 11. For the CDR3, the DNA is TGCGCCAGCAGCCTCGAATGGGACAGTGGGGATGAGCAGTTCTTC. Its translation is CASSLEWDSGDEQFF.

The chain is built from TRBV7-8 and TRBJ2-7; 7 bases agree with TRBD2. The CDR3 totals 19 residues. Germline-derived CDR1 and CDR2 are SGHVS and FQNEAQ. V lost 1 base and J lost 0; bases outside the gene matches: 15. The CDR3 spells CASSLVRGEGASISYEQYF. The DNA of the CDR3 is TGTGCCAGCAGCTTAGTACGGGGGGAAGGGGCTTCAATCTCCTACGAGCAGTACTTC.

Only a few counts were recorded for this clone. This sequence joins TRBV11-3 and TRBJ2-4, with 7 positions matching TRBD2. V trimming: 2 bases; J trimming: 0 bases; junction bases outside the gene matches: 4. In germline, CDR1 is SGHNT, CDR2 YENEEA. This CDR3 has 16 amino acids. CDR3 loop: CASSLTPGGAKNIQYF. The CDR3 nucleotides read TGTGCCAGCAGCTTAACACCGGGGGGAGCCAAAAACATTCAGTACTTC.

The chain links TRBV7-9 to TRBJ1-4; TRBD1 matches at 8 bases. The CDR3 runs to 14 residues. V lost 5 bases, J lost 8 bases, and 7 bases stayed unmatched. Germline V gene data show CDR1 as SEHNR and CDR2 as FQNEAQ (reference sequence). In DNA form, the CDR3 reads TGTGCCAGCAGCCACGGACAGGGCAGGGAAAAACTGTTTTTT. It specifies CASSHGQGREKLFF.

This clone is deemed large. The genes are TRBV6-5 and TRBJ1-2, with TRBD1 identical over 10 bases. The CDR3 extends over 15 amino acids. With V trimmed by 0 bases and J by 8 bases, 6 bases remained unmatched. Germline CDR1 reads MNHEY; CDR2 reads SVGAGI. Written as DNA, the CDR3 is TGTGCCAGCAGTTACTCCGGGACAGGGGCCGACGGCTACACCTTC. It yields the protein CASSYSGTGADGYTF.

For this clone: The junction does not match germline at one end; this may be a read error. The chain is built from TRBV3-1 (or the pseudogene TRBV3-2) and TRBJ1-2; TRBD1 might be the D (5 bases). The germline gives CDR1 LGHDT, CDR2 YNNKEL (reference sequence). The CDR3 has 12 amino acids. CDR3 residues: CASSLQGNGYIF. In nucleotides, the CDR3 is TGTGCCAGCAGCCTGCAGGGTAATGGCTACATTTTC.

This clone has only one observation. The V call is TRBV5-1, the J call TRBJ2-7; possibly TRBD1 or TRBD2 for D (6 bases each). This CDR3 spans 17 amino acids. Trimming removed 0 bases from V and 1 base from J, with 17 bases in between. Germline CDR1 reads SGHRS; CDR2 reads YFSETQ. CDR3 sequence (DNA): TGCGCCAGCAGCTTGGGTCCCGGGGGCGGAACATCCTACGAGCAGTACTTC. Protein: CASSLGPGGGTSYEQYF. Based on the CDR3 plus reference TRBV5-1 and TRBJ2-7, the full variable domain is KAGVTQTPRYLIKTRGQQVTLSCSPISGHRSVSWYQQTPGQGLQFLFEYFSETQRNKGNFPGRFSGRQFSNSRSEMNVSTLELGDSALYLCASSLGPGGGTSYEQYFGPGTRLTVT.

The chain couples TRBV7-8 to TRBJ1-1; perhaps TRBD1 as D (5 bases). This CDR3 comprises 14 residues. Germline V CDR1 and CDR2: SGHVS, FQNEAQ. Trimming cost V 4 bases and J 3 bases, with 12 bases left between them. The CDR3 loop reads CASSSGTPDTEAFF. DNA of the CDR3: TGTGCCAGCAGCTCCGGGACGCCTGACACTGAAGCTTTCTTT.

The chain carries TRBV27 and TRBJ2-3, with 7 bases lining up with TRBD2. The junction had 6 bases not matched to a gene; V was cut back by 5 bases and J by 1 base. The CDR3 length is 15 residues. Germline V lookup: CDR1 MNHEY, CDR2 SMNVEV (reference sequence). The CDR3 DNA is TGTGCCAGCAGTCTGTTAGCGGGCGGCACAGATACGCAGTATTTT. Its translation: CASSLLAGGTDTQYF.

This sequence joins TRBV5-8 and TRBJ2-7, with a tentative D call TRBD1 (5 bases). V gave up 2 bases and J gave up 4 bases, with 10 bases separating them. The CDR3 has 13 residues. Germline V gene lookup returns CDR1 SGHTS and CDR2 YDEGEE. The DNA of the CDR3 is TGTGCCAGCAGCTTAATAACAGGATACGAGCAGTACTTC. This sequence encodes CASSLITGYEQYF.

The V call is TRBV6-4, the J call TRBJ1-5; 9 bases match TRBD1. Germline V CDR1 and CDR2: MRHNA, SNTAGT. Trimming took 10 bases from V and 3 from J; bases not matched to a gene: 13. This CDR3 contains 16 residues. CDR3 amino acids: CATDTKDRGHNQPQHF. The CDR3 DNA follows: TGTGCCACCGACACCAAGGACAGGGGTCACAATCAGCCCCAGCATTTT.

The chain uses TRBV5-1 and TRBJ1-3; 7 bases align to TRBD1. CDR1 and CDR2 (germline): SGHRS, YFSETQ. The J segment lost 0 bases and the V segment lost 2 bases, leaving 5 bases of the junction unmatched. The CDR3 loop spans 16 amino acids. CDR3 in amino acids: CASSFGQETSGNTIYF. CDR3 DNA: TGCGCCAGCAGCTTTGGACAGGAGACCTCTGGAAACACCATATATTTT.

The V call is TRBV6-4, the J call TRBJ2-1; 11 positions agree with TRBD2. After removal of 6 bases from V and 8 bases from J, the junction contained 12 bases not matched to a gene. Germline V gene sequence: CDR1 MRHNA, CDR2 SNTAGT. CDR3 length: 16 residues. CDR3 DNA: TGTGCCAGCAGCGCTTTAGCGGGAGGGCCTTTGTATGAGCAGTTCTTC. Its protein product is CASSALAGGPLYEQFF.

V and J are TRBV27 and TRBJ2-5; 7 bases align to TRBD1. The junction had 12 bases not matched to a gene; V was cut back by 8 bases and J by 9 bases. This CDR3 spans 13 amino acids. Germline V gene data show CDR1 as MNHEY and CDR2 as SMNVEV (reference sequence). The CDR3, as DNA: TGTGCCAGCTCACAACAGGGGAGAACGGCCCAGTACTTC. Protein product: CASSQQGRTAQYF.

V gene TRBV24-1 combines with J gene TRBJ2-1; D unresolved. Trimming removed 4 bases at V and 5 bases at J, with 8 bases between. This CDR3 contains 13 residues. The V gene's germline CDR1 is KGHDR and CDR2 SFDVKD. CDR3 region: CATSDLHNNEQFF. DNA for the CDR3: TGTGCCACCAGTGACCTACATAACAATGAGCAGTTCTTC.

This chain links TRBV19 with TRBJ1-5; 7 nucleotides match TRBD1. With 7 bases clipped from V and 2 bases from J, the junction kept 8 bases outside the gene matches. The CDR3 runs to 15 residues. Looked up from germline, CDR1 is LNHDA and CDR2 is SQIVND (reference sequence). CDR3 residues: CASIKQGYGNQPQHF. Here the CDR3 DNA reads TGTGCCAGTATCAAACAGGGGTATGGCAATCAGCCCCAGCATTTT. Complete variable domain (other parts from reference TRBV19 and TRBJ1-5): DGGITQSPKYLFRKEGQNVTLSCEQNLNHDAMYWYRQDPGQGLRLIYYSQIVNDFQKGDIAEGYSVSREKKESFPLTVTSAQKNPTAFYLCASIKQGYGNQPQHFGDGTRLSIL.